The 31 T cell receptor beta chains given below trace back to one sample, sequenced in a study of early T cells in non-severe SARS-CoV-2 infection. Via MiXCR, TCRdb re-called the 5' RACE reads, giving one row per CDR3 protein. The table includes about 50,000 distinct CDR3 sequences, 9.5% to 15% detected once. Source: whole blood, taken at baseline. Every receptor here comes from an adult who was a healthcare worker with PCR-confirmed SARS-CoV-2 infection or an uninfected control (not recorded which).

This clonotype was picked up many times. The J gene is TRBJ2-3, the V gene TRBV6-5, with 7 bases identical to TRBD2. V lost 6 bases and J lost 4; bases outside the gene matches: 13. The CDR3 totals 16 residues. From germline, CDR1 is MNHEY and CDR2 SVGAGI. CDR3 sequence (DNA): TGTGCCAGCAGCCGCTCGATAGCGGGTCGTTCAGATACGCAGTATTTT. Translated: CASSRSIAGRSDTQYF.

This clonotype was counted between two and nine times. The V and J genes are TRBV9 and TRBJ2-2; D is unclear. CDR3 length: 13 residues. Germline V gene data show CDR1 as SGDLS and CDR2 as YYNGEE. With 0 bases removed from V and 3 bases from J, the gap between germline ends came to 3 bases. CDR3 protein: CASSVGDTGELFF. In DNA, the CDR3 is TGTGCCAGCAGCGTAGGTGACACCGGGGAGCTGTTTTTT.

J is TRBJ2-1 and V is TRBV7-2; TRBD2 agrees at 8 bases. CDR1 is SGHTA and CDR2 is FQGNSA in the germline V gene. The CDR3 has 14 amino acids. V trimming: 4 bases; J trimming: 5 bases; junction bases outside the gene matches: 4. CDR3 region: CASSSQRGNNEQFF. Here the CDR3 DNA reads TGTGCCAGCAGCTCACAGCGGGGGAACAATGAGCAGTTCTTC.

This clonotype turned up a few times. This rearrangement joins TRBV6-2 or TRBV6-3 to TRBJ2-7; possible D gene TRBD2, 6 bases. Trimming removed 7 bases at V and 3 bases at J, with 19 bases between. CDR1 is MNHEY and CDR2 is SVGEGT in the germline V gene. CDR3 length equals 15 residues. CDR3 sequence reads: CASNIAGPVDYEQYF. CDR3 DNA: TGTGCCAGCAACATCGCGGGACCCGTTGACTACGAGCAGTACTTC.

This chain uses TRBV7-2 with TRBJ2-1; 11 bases are a match to TRBD2. There are 16 residues in the CDR3. Germline V gene data show CDR1 as SGHTA and CDR2 as FQGNSA. V dropped 5 bases and J dropped 4; count of bases not matched to a gene: 7. The CDR3 DNA reads as TGTGCCAGCAGCCTCGCCGGGACTAGCGGATACAATGAGCAGTTCTTC. It yields the protein CASSLAGTSGYNEQFF.

At least ten counts were recorded for this clonotype. The CDR3 DNA is TGTGCCAGCAGCTTAGCAACTAGCGGGGCCCCCTACGAGCAGTACTTC. This gives the protein CASSLATSGAPYEQYF. The chain uses TRBV7-2 and TRBJ2-7, with 10 bases fitting TRBD2. This CDR3 region has 16 residues. Losses at the gene ends were 0 bases for V and 2 bases for J; bases not matched to a gene: 4. The V gene's germline CDR1 is SGHTA and CDR2 FQGNSA.

This clonotype was observed at least ten times. The V and J genes are TRBV19 and TRBJ2-1, with D perhaps TRBD1 (6 bases). Germline assignment: CDR1 LNHDA and CDR2 SQIVND (reference sequence). This CDR3 contains 17 residues. Trimming took 5 bases from V and 9 from J, leaving 26 bases between them. The CDR3 loop reads CASSPIHRQEPDGEQFF. The CDR3 DNA reads as TGTGCCAGTAGTCCAATCCATCGACAGGAACCTGATGGTGAGCAGTTCTTC.

This sequence joins TRBV12-3 or TRBV12-4 and TRBJ2-7; TRBD1 matches at 9 bases. With V trimmed by 6 bases and J by 4 bases, 7 bases remained unmatched. The CDR3 has 14 amino acids. CDR3 sequence: CASSRTGEGYEQYF. The CDR3, as DNA: TGTGCCAGCAGCCGGACAGGGGAGGGGTACGAGCAGTACTTC.

Ten or more counts support this clonotype. The chain is built from TRBV20-1 and TRBJ2-7; TRBD2 is a possible D gene (6 bases). Germline V CDR1 and CDR2: DFQATT, SNEGSKA (reference sequence). The CDR3 is made up of 12 amino acids. Trimming removed 1 base at V and 6 bases at J, with 10 bases between. CDR3 in amino acids: CSARGPAGEQYF. CDR3 in DNA: TGCAGTGCTAGAGGCCCAGCGGGCGAGCAGTACTTC.

This clonotype was seen many times. The chain recombines TRBV4-3 with TRBJ2-3; no reliable D call. This CDR3 region has 12 residues. Germline lookup yields CDR1 LGHNA and CDR2 YSLEER. V gave up 4 bases and J gave up 5 bases, with 7 bases separating them. DNA for the CDR3: TGCGCCAGCAGCCCGACGGGAGATACGCAGTATTTT. This translates into CASSPTGDTQYF.

In its sample, this clonotype was seen many times. The V gene is TRBV2, the J gene TRBJ1-1; no firm D call. The V gene lost 4 bases and the J gene lost 6 bases, with 9 bases spanning the gap. This CDR3 is built from 12 residues. Germline V gene sequence: CDR1 SNHLY, CDR2 FYNNEI. The CDR3 is CASSASGAEAFF. CDR3 DNA sequence: TGTGCCAGCAGTGCATCCGGGGCTGAAGCTTTCTTT.

The rearrangement uses TRBV7-9 and TRBJ1-5; D perhaps matches TRBD1 (5 bases). Per germline, CDR1 SEHNR and CDR2 FQNEAQ (reference sequence). V shed 5 bases and J shed 4 bases, with 15 bases lying between them. The CDR3 is 15 residues long. The CDR3 region has the DNA TGTGCCAGCAGCCTCCGGGACGGATCTAATCAGCCCCAGCATTTT. Translating it yields CASSLRDGSNQPQHF.

This clonotype was recorded a few times. This chain connects TRBV6-6 to TRBJ2-4, with 8 positions matching TRBD1. The CDR3 is 16 residues long. In germline, CDR1 is MNHNY, CDR2 SVGAGI (reference sequence). V was clipped by 5 bases and J by 6 bases; unmatched bases: 12. CDR3 residues: CASSPPSGGGRNIQYF. In DNA form, the CDR3 reads TGTGCCAGCAGTCCCCCCTCAGGGGGCGGTAGAAACATTCAGTACTTC.

This clonotype was seen many times. The chain couples TRBV4-3 to TRBJ2-1; 9 bases match TRBD2. The trim removed 0 bases at V and 4 bases at J, leaving 4 bases unmatched. CDR1 is LGHNA and CDR2 is YSLEER in the germline V gene. The CDR3 extends over 16 amino acids. CDR3 coding DNA: TGCGCCAGCAGCCAAGATCCCGCGGGAGGGTACAATGAGCAGTTCTTC. Residues: CASSQDPAGGYNEQFF.

This clonotype showed up just a few times. The V and J genes are TRBV19 and TRBJ2-1; D possibly corresponds to TRBD2 (6 bases). The CDR3 consists of 15 residues. The V end was cut by 5 bases, the J end by 4 bases, with 15 bases between. CDR1 is LNHDA, CDR2 SQIVND, per germline (reference sequence). CDR3 DNA: TGTGCCAGTAGTGGGGGATGGAGGGAATACAATGAGCAGTTCTTC. Translating it yields CASSGGWREYNEQFF.

The chain is built from TRBV27 and TRBJ1-2; 7 bases are a match to TRBD1. V lost 8 bases to trimming and J lost 2 bases; unmatched junction nucleotides: 2. Germline assignment: CDR1 MNHEY and CDR2 SMNVEV (reference sequence). The length of the CDR3 is 12 residues. CDR3 nucleotides: TGTGCCAGCCGGGACAGAAACTATGGCTACACCTTC. Encoded protein: CASRDRNYGYTF.

J is TRBJ2-3 and V is TRBV18, with 8 bases that match TRBD2. V shed 1 base, J shed 5 bases, and the junction held 5 bases outside the gene matches. Germline-derived CDR1 and CDR2 are KGHSH and LQKENI. There are 15 residues in the CDR3. In DNA form, the CDR3 reads TGTGCCAGCTCACCACGCGGGGGGCAAGGAGATACGCAGTATTTT. Translation: CASSPRGGQGDTQYF. Together with reference TRBV18 and TRBJ2-3, the CDR3 gives the full variable domain: NAGVMQNPRHLVRRRGQEARLRCSPMKGHSHVYWYRQLPEEGLKFMVYLQKENIIDESGMPKERFSAEFPKEGPSILRIQQVVRGDSAAYFCASSPRGGQGDTQYFGPGTRLTVL.

This clonotype was seen a handful of times. Here the CDR3 DNA reads TGTGCCAGCAGCCCGGGAATCAGGATCCTCGGGGAGCTGTTTTTT. Amino acid sequence: CASSPGIRILGELFF. The genes are TRBV7-8 and TRBJ2-2; D perhaps matches TRBD2 (5 bases). This CDR3 is 15 amino acids long. Germline lookup yields CDR1 SGHVS and CDR2 FQNEAQ. Between the trimmed V and J ends, which lost 5 bases and 7 bases, there was a span of 17 bases.

This clonotype appeared many times. This chain connects TRBV20-1 to TRBJ2-3; 7 positions agree with TRBD2. Germline V gives CDR1 DFQATT, CDR2 SNEGSKA (reference sequence). The CDR3 length is 17 residues. The V and J ends lost 6 bases and 1 base, in that order; junction bases with no gene match: 16. DNA for the CDR3: TGCAGTGCGACGAGGGAGGGGATCCTTTGGCGCACAGATACGCAGTATTTT. This gives the protein CSATREGILWRTDTQYF.

V usage is TRBV12-3 or TRBV12-4 and J usage is TRBJ2-7; TRBD1 agrees at 12 bases. V gave up 4 bases and J gave up 6 bases; unmatched junction bases: 10. This CDR3 region has 16 residues. The CDR3 loop reads CASSSSRRDRGPEQYF. The CDR3 nucleotides read TGTGCCAGCAGTTCTTCCAGACGGGACAGGGGGCCCGAGCAGTACTTC.

This clonotype came up a few times. The chain uses TRBV6-2 or TRBV6-3 and TRBJ2-1, with no clear D. Per the germline V gene, CDR1 is MNHEY and CDR2 is SVGEGT. V was pared by 6 bases and J by 10 bases, with 22 bases between. This CDR3 contains 15 residues. In DNA form, the CDR3 reads TGTGCCAGCAGCCCGCCTATTTTCGGTTCTCGGGAGCAGTTCTTC. Its protein is CASSPPIFGSREQFF.

The sample holds a few counts of this clonotype. The rearrangement links TRBV6-2 or TRBV6-3 to TRBJ2-2; D uncertain. Looked up from germline, CDR1 is MNHEY and CDR2 is SVGEGT. The V and J ends lost 4 bases and 1 base respectively, with 10 bases between them. CDR3 length equals 15 residues. The CDR3 region is CASSFRPGNTGELFF. The CDR3 DNA reads TGTGCCAGCAGTTTCCGTCCAGGGAACACCGGGGAGCTGTTTTTT.

This clonotype was observed a handful of times. The chain is built from TRBV10-1 and TRBJ2-5; 8 nucleotides align to TRBD1. The CDR3 covers 14 residues. V lost 5 bases to trimming and J lost 4 bases; unmatched junction nucleotides: 6. CDR1 is WNHNN, CDR2 SYGVQD, per germline (reference sequence). Here the CDR3 DNA reads TGCGCCAGCAGTAGAGCAGGGGGCGGAGAGACCCAGTACTTC. As protein: CASSRAGGGETQYF.

This clonotype occurred a few times. The rearrangement links TRBV28 to TRBJ2-1; 9 bases agree with TRBD1. The CDR3 has 17 residues. The germline V gene has CDR1 MDHEN and CDR2 SYDVKM. After removal of 4 bases from V and 0 bases from J, the junction contained 7 bases not matched to a gene. DNA of the CDR3: TGTGCCAGCAGTTCATCTACAGGGGGCAGCTCCTACAATGAGCAGTTCTTC. Translated: CASSSSTGGSSYNEQFF.

This clonotype was recorded at least ten times. The chain links TRBV28 to TRBJ2-5, with D unresolved. Looked up from germline, CDR1 is MDHEN and CDR2 is SYDVKM. V was pared by 4 bases and J by 1 base, with 10 bases between. The CDR3 contains 14 residues. The CDR3 DNA reads TGTGCCAGCAGTTCGACCCTCCCCCAAGAGACCCAGTACTTC. The encoded protein is CASSSTLPQETQYF.

This clonotype was seen a handful of times. The J gene is TRBJ2-6, the V gene TRBV7-2; D is perhaps TRBD1 (5 bases). CDR3 length: 17 amino acids. Looked up from germline, CDR1 is SGHTA and CDR2 is FQGNSA. V dropped 5 bases and J dropped 2 bases, with 16 bases sitting between them. Here the CDR3 DNA reads TGTGCCAGCAGCCCCCCTGGGGCAACCACTGGGGCCAACGTCCTGACTTTC. Amino acids: CASSPPGATTGANVLTF.

The chain couples TRBV11-2 to TRBJ2-1; TRBD2 agrees at 12 bases. This CDR3 has 16 residues. The V gene end was trimmed by 4 bases and the J gene end by 7 bases; junction bases not matched to a gene: 8. Germline CDR1 is SGHAT and CDR2 is FQNNGV. In nucleotides, the CDR3 is TGTGCCAGCAGCTCCTCTAGCGGGAGGGCGTGGAATGAGCAGTTCTTC. This sequence encodes CASSSSSGRAWNEQFF.

The genes are TRBV7-9 and TRBJ1-1, with D unresolved. The CDR3 loop spans 16 amino acids. Trimming shortened V by 1 base and J by 1 base, and 13 bases separated the two germline ends. Germline V lookup: CDR1 SEHNR, CDR2 FQNEAQ (reference sequence). CDR3 coding DNA: TGTGCCAGCAGCTTAGAGAATCGGGCAAGGAACACTGAAGCTTTCTTT. Protein product: CASSLENRARNTEAFF.

This clonotype was counted many times. The J gene is TRBJ2-2, the V gene TRBV6-1, with D perhaps TRBD2 (6 bases). Germline V gene data show CDR1 as MNHNS and CDR2 as SASEGT. V was pared by 4 bases and J by 6 bases, with 15 bases between. This CDR3 has 15 residues. The CDR3: CASSGTAGPAGELFF. In DNA form, the CDR3 reads TGTGCCAGCAGTGGTACGGCGGGACCGGCCGGGGAGCTGTTTTTT.

The V and J genes are TRBV7-8 and TRBJ2-2, with 10 positions matching TRBD2. CDR3 size: 17 residues. CDR1 is SGHVS, CDR2 FQNEAQ, per germline. After removal of 0 bases from V and 6 bases from J, the junction contained 7 bases not matched to a gene. The CDR3 sequence: CASSLAALAGESGELFF. The DNA of the CDR3 is TGTGCCAGCAGCTTAGCAGCCCTAGCGGGAGAGTCCGGGGAGCTGTTTTTT.

This clonotype is termed medium-sized. This chain uses TRBV7-6 with TRBJ2-6; 11 nucleotides match TRBD1. J was trimmed by 0 bases and V by 5 bases; bases with no gene match: 9. Per the germline V gene, CDR1 is SGHVS and CDR2 is FNYEAQ. CDR3 length: 19 amino acids. This CDR3 reads CASSVHVGTGGSGANVLTF. The CDR3 DNA reads as TGTGCCAGCAGCGTACACGTCGGGACAGGGGGCTCTGGGGCCAACGTCCTGACTTTC.